This is a list of T cell receptor beta chains from one sample in a study of blood T cell repertoires in COVID-19. Clones were read by immunoSEQ multiplex PCR, and TCRdb kept only the in-frame ones, dropping some. The sample holds hundreds of thousands of clones, roughly 80% seen once. The material sequenced was peripheral blood. Receptors originate from a man aged 80 or over with acute or convalescent COVID-19. The CDR3 runs from the conserved cysteine through the conserved F or W. Fields, in order: D gene, clone size, J gene, V gene, CDR3 DNA, CDR3 protein. D genes are given only for firm matches. The listing skips clone size in some rows; elsewhere it reads once, few, many or a size class.

- - TRBJ2-2 TRBV7-2 TGTGCCAGCAGCTTAGTGCGGGTCACCGGGGAGCTGTTTTTT CASSLVRVTGELFF
- few TRBJ1-4 TRBV5-4 TGTGCCAGCAGTCTCAGGGGTTCTAATGAAAAACTGTTTTTT CASSLRGSNEKLFF
- once TRBJ2-7 TRBV24-1 TGTGCCACCAATTCAGGATCCTCCTACGAGCAGTACTTC CATNSGSSYEQYF
TRBD1 - TRBJ1-5 TRBV19 TGTGCCAGTAGTATGGTAGGGGGCGGCAATCAGCCCCAGCATTTT CASSMVGGGNQPQHF
- - TRBJ1-2 TRBV7-9 TGTGCCAGCACCACGACAGGTCCTGCCGGTGGCTACACCTTC CASTTTGPAGGYTF
- once TRBJ1-2 TRBV6-1 TGTGCCAGCAGTGAAGGGAAGGGGTTCTATGGCTACACCTTC CASSEGKGFYGYTF
- - TRBJ1-3 TRBV7-6 TGTGCCAGCAGCTCGTTGTTGGTAGACTCTGGAAACACCATATATTTT CASSSLLVDSGNTIYF
- - TRBJ2-3 TRBV6-5 TGTGCCAGCAAATGGCGGGGCGATTTTCCAGATACGCAGTATTTT CASKWRGDFPDTQYF
- - TRBJ2-6 TRBV28 TGTGCCAGCAGTTTATTTGGCCTCTCTAGCTCTGGGGCCAACGTCCTGACTTTC CASSLFGLSSSGANVLTF
- - TRBJ1-3 TRBV4-1 TGCGCCAGCAGCCAAGGGCCTTACCCCATATATTTT CASSQGPYPIYF
TRBD1 - TRBJ2-1 TRBV11-2 TGTGCCAGCAGCTTAGGGGACAGGGCACATTACAATGAGCAGTTCTTC CASSLGDRAHYNEQFF
- - TRBJ2-7 TRBV5-4 TGTGCCAGCAGCGGCCGGGACGGGGAGGCCTACGAGCAGTACTTC CASSGRDGEAYEQYF
- - TRBJ1-5 TRBV4-2 TGTGCCAGCAGCCAAGAGGGTGAGGGCCGCAATCAGCCCCAGCATTTT CASSQEGEGRNQPQHF
- - TRBJ2-4 TRBV28 TGTGCCAGCAGTTTTGAGACCAAAAACATTCAGTACTTC CASSFETKNIQYF
- - TRBJ2-2 TRBV2 TGTGCCAGCAGTCCCCACCGGGACACCGGGGAGCTGTTTTTT CASSPHRDTGELFF
- - TRBJ2-3 TRBV10-2 TGCGCCAGCAGAGGAGCGGGCGGACCAGATACGCAGTATTTT CASRGAGGPDTQYF
TRBD1 - TRBJ2-7 TRBV7-6 TGTGCCAGCAGCAACAGGGGAAGGATCCACGAGCAGTACTTC CASSNRGRIHEQYF
TRBD1 - TRBJ2-7 TRBV5-1 TGCGCCAGCAGCTTGGGAGACAGGGCCTACGAGCAGTACTTC CASSLGDRAYEQYF
- - TRBJ2-7 TRBV5-1 TGCGCCAGCAGCTTGGAAGAGGGAACCGGGAAACCACCCTACGAGCAGTACTTC CASSLEEGTGKPPYEQYF
TRBD1 - TRBJ1-5 TRBV28 TGTGCCAGCACCCGGGACAGTAGCAATCAGCCCCAGCATTTT CASTRDSSNQPQHF
TRBD2 - TRBJ2-7 TRBV9 TGTGCCAGCAGCTCAGCGGGAGAAGGGAGGGAGCAGTACTTC CASSSAGEGREQYF
TRBD1 - TRBJ2-6 TRBV15 TGTGCCTTCTTTTTCCCCGGACAGGGGACCCCCTCTGGGGCCAACGTCCTGACTTTC CAFFFPGQGTPSGANVLTF
- - TRBJ1-5 TRBV28 TGTGCCAGCAGTTTGGCAGCAGCCAGTGGACTTCAGGGCAATCAGCCCCAGCATTTT CASSLAAASGLQGNQPQHF
TRBD1 few TRBJ1-2 TRBV3-1/TRBV3-2 TGTGCCAGCAGCCCTCCGGGACAGCTCTATGGCTACACCTTC CASSPPGQLYGYTF
TRBD1 once TRBJ2-7 TRBV11-3 TGTGCCAGCAGTCCGGGACAGAGTTCCTACGAGCAGTACTTC CASSPGQSSYEQYF
TRBD2 - TRBJ2-7 TRBV6-5 TGTGCCAGCCAGACCCCTAGCGGGAGATCCTACGAGCAGTACTTC CASQTPSGRSYEQYF
- - TRBJ2-3 TRBV19 TGTGCCACGGGCCTAGCGCAAGATACGCAGTATTTT CATGLAQDTQYF
TRBD2 - TRBJ2-5 TRBV7-9 TGTGCCAGCAGCTTACCCTTGACTAGCGGGAGGGCTGAGACCCAGTACTTC CASSLPLTSGRAETQYF
- - TRBJ1-2 TRBV5-8 TGTGCCAGCAGCTTGTCCGGGTCTTTTAACTATGGCTACACCTTC CASSLSGSFNYGYTF
- few TRBJ1-3 TRBV28 TGTGCCAGCAGTCCCTCCTTAGGCGGATCCTCTGGAAACACCATATATTTT CASSPSLGGSSGNTIYF
- - TRBJ1-6 TRBV3-1/TRBV3-2 TGTGCCAGCAGCCAGGTAGGGAGGTCACCCCTCCACTTT CASSQVGRSPLHF
- few TRBJ1-4 TRBV9 TGTGCCAGCAGCGTAGCTGGGGGGACCGGTAATGAAAAACTGTTTTTT CASSVAGGTGNEKLFF
TRBD1 - TRBJ1-6 TRBV5-1 TGCGCCAGCAGATCCCGGACGGGACAGGCTAATTCACCCCTCCACTTT CASRSRTGQANSPLHF
- - TRBJ2-4 TRBV7-9 TGTGCCAGCAGTCGAGCTGCGAGCATTCAGTACTTC CASSRAASIQYF
TRBD2 - TRBJ2-3 TRBV7-9 TGTGCCAGCAGCTTAGTGCTAGCGGGACTAACAGATACGCAGTATTTT CASSLVLAGLTDTQYF
TRBD1 few TRBJ1-1 TRBV5-1 TGCGCCAGCAGCTTGGGACAGGGGGACGTAGCTTTCTTT CASSLGQGDVAFF
- - TRBJ2-3 TRBV7-2 TGTGCCAGCAGCCCCCGCAGGCCGCCGGATACGCAGTATTTT CASSPRRPPDTQYF
- - TRBJ1-1 TRBV10-1 TGCGCCAGCAGTGAGGGGGCGCGAGCCACTGAAGCTTTCTTT CASSEGARATEAFF
TRBD1 - TRBJ2-6 TRBV5-1 TGCGCCAGCAGCAGTGGACAGGTCGTATTCTCTGGGGCCAACGTCCTGACTTTC CASSSGQVVFSGANVLTF
- - TRBJ1-4 TRBV21-1 TGTGCCAGCAGCGTCCGACAGGGCGGGGAATCAACTAATGAAAAACTGTTTTTT CASSVRQGGESTNEKLFF
TRBD2 - TRBJ2-7 TRBV5-1 TGCGCCAGCAGCTACCTCGGGACTAACTACGAGCAGTACTTC CASSYLGTNYEQYF
TRBD2 once TRBJ2-7 TRBV28 TGTGCCAGCAGACCCGGGGGGGGGCGCTCCTACGAGCAGTACTTC CASRPGGGRSYEQYF
- once TRBJ1-1 TRBV5-1 TGCGCCAGCAGCTCGACAGAAAACACTGAAGCTTTCTTT CASSSTENTEAFF
TRBD1 - TRBJ1-1 TRBV13 TGTGCCAGCAGCTTATGGTCAGGGGGCCGTACTGAAGCTTTCTTT CASSLWSGGRTEAFF
TRBD1 - TRBJ1-5 TRBV24-1 TGTGCCACCAGTGATCCCCGACAGGGAAGGCATCAGCCCCAGCATTTT CATSDPRQGRHQPQHF
TRBD1 - TRBJ1-6 TRBV6-6 TGTGCCAGCAGTCACTTGGGACAGGGTAATTCACCCCTCCACTTT CASSHLGQGNSPLHF
- - TRBJ2-3 TRBV18 TGTGCCAGCTCACCACCGGGGGCTCAACGAGAGAGGACGCAGTATTTT CASSPPGAQRERTQYF
TRBD1 - TRBJ1-5 TRBV5-1 TGCGCCAGCAGCCCGGGACAGCCCGGCCAGCCCCAGCATTTT CASSPGQPGQPQHF
- - TRBJ1-1 TRBV5-1 TGCGCCAGCAGCGCTCCGAGAGGGAATCCGGGGAGGAACACTGAAGCTTTCTTT CASSAPRGNPGRNTEAFF
TRBD1 - TRBJ1-2 TRBV15 TGTGCCACCAGCAGGCCCTACTTTACAGGGGGCAATGGCTACACCTTC CATSRPYFTGGNGYTF
- - TRBJ1-5 TRBV24-1 TGTGCCACCAGGATAAGAGACAGGCCTAATCAGCCCCAGCATTTT CATRIRDRPNQPQHF